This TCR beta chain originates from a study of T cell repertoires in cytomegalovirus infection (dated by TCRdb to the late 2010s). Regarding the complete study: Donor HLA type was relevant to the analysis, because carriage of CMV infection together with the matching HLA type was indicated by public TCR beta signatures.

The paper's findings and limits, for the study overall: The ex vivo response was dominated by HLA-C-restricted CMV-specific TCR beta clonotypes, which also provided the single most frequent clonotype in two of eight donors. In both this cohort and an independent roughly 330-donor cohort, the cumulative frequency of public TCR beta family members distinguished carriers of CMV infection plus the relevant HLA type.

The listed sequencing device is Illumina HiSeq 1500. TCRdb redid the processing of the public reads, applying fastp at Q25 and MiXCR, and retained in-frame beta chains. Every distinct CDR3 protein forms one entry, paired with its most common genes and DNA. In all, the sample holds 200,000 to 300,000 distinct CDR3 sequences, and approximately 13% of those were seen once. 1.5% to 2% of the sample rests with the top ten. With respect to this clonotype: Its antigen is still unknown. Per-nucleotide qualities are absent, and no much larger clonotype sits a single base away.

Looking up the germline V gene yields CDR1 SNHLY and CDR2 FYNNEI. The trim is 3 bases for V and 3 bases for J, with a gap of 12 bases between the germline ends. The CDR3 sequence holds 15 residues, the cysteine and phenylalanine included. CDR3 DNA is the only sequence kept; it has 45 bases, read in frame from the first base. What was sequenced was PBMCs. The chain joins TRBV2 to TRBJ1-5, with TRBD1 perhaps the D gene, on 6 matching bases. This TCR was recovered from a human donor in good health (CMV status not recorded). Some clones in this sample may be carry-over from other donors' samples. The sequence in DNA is TGTGCCAGCAGTGAGGACGGACAGAACAATCAGCCCCAGCATTTT. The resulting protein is CASSEDGQNNQPQHF.